Given below is one T cell receptor (beta chain) in context. What it binds is unknown. The data stem from a study of cytomegalovirus exposure and HLA in healthy donors. Notes on the study in general: Rates of TCR association differed by HLA locus in a later analysis, with DRB1 highest and HLA-C lowest.

The PCR was carried out with 60 Vbeta primers and 13 Jbeta primers. Generated by immunoSEQ multiplex PCR, the TCRdb table keeps only in-frame clones and is missing some. Of approximately 150,000 clones in the sample, around 80% were seen once. There are 18 residues in the CDR3. The trim removed 8 bases at V and 2 bases at J, leaving 15 bases unmatched. The germline gives CDR1 MDHEN, CDR2 SYDVKM. V gene TRBV28 combines with J gene TRBJ2-3; 11 bases fit TRBD1. Material: PBMCs. The source of this sequence is a man aged 30 to 39 in good health and CMV-seronegative. Here the CDR3 reads CASPPGQGALMYTDTQYF. In DNA, the CDR3 is TGTGCCAGCCCCCCTGGACAGGGGGCTCTCATGTACACAGATACGCAGTATTTT.